This TCR beta chain was sequenced for a study of CD4 T cells in relation to SARS-CoV-2 and coronaviruses. Concerning this clone: The target antigen is unknown.

V was cut by 3 bases and J by 3 bases, with 29 bases left in between. Germline assignment: CDR1 LGHDT and CDR2 YNNKEL (reference sequence). The CDR3 runs 20 residues. Before the COVID-19 pandemic, during about 2010-2018, CD4+ T cells were taken from unexposed donors. Isolation of CD4+ T cells took place after less than twelve days in culture. TCRdb's copy holds only in-frame clones and misses some; the assay was immunoSEQ multiplex PCR. The table records under 14,000 clones, 74% of them present only once. The sequence derives from a human donor in good health. V is TRBV3-1 (or the pseudogene TRBV3-2) and J is TRBJ1-1; no reliable D call. Sequenced: CD4+ T cells from PBMCs, cultured in vitro. The CDR3 region is CASSHTLLPGSPPGHTEAFF. CDR3 DNA sequence: TGTGCCAGCAGCCATACTCTACTTCCCGGGTCACCACCCGGGCACACTGAAGCTTTCTTT.